Below are 8 T cell receptor beta chains sequenced from a single sample in a study of shared clonotypes between healthy human individuals. TCRdb keeps only in-frame clones here, not all; method: immunoSEQ multiplex PCR. The sample has around 440,000 clones, 70% to 80% seen once. Source material: PBMCs. The receptors come from a woman aged 40 to 50 in good health. Some clones in this sample may be carry-over from other donors' samples.

The gene calls are TRBV2 and TRBJ2-1; 7 nucleotides match TRBD2. V lost 6 bases and J lost 6; bases outside the gene matches: 14. Germline values: CDR1 SNHLY, CDR2 FYNNEI. The CDR3 spans 16 residues. The CDR3 sequence is CASRESGIPGANEQFF. For the CDR3, the DNA is TGTGCCAGCAGAGAAAGCGGGATCCCTGGGGCCAATGAGCAGTTCTTC.

Comment on this clone: A far larger clone lies a single base away; this is likely a read error. The sample holds other DNA sequences that translate to the same CDR3. CDR3 in amino acids: CASSVPGQLSSGANVLTF. CDR3 coding DNA: TGTGCCAGCAGCGTACCAGGACAGCTTTCCTCTGGGGCCAACGTCCTGACTTTC. The rearrangement uses TRBV4-2 and TRBJ2-6, with a tentative D call TRBD1 (6 bases). The V end lost 5 bases, the J end lost 0 bases, and 17 bases lay between the germline ends. Germline V gene sequence: CDR1 LGHNA, CDR2 YNFKEQ. There are 18 residues in the CDR3.

The rearrangement joins TRBV5-1 to TRBJ2-1, with TRBD2 matching over 9 bases. The germline V gene has CDR1 SGHRS and CDR2 YFSETQ. V lost 5 bases and J lost 5; bases outside the gene matches: 5. The CDR3 runs 14 residues. The DNA of the CDR3 is TGCGCCAGCAGTAGCGGGAGCGGCCACAATGAGCAGTTCTTC. As protein: CASSSGSGHNEQFF.

The genes are TRBV7-2 and TRBJ2-3; D not resolved. Between the trimmed V and J ends, which lost 4 bases and 6 bases, there was a span of 11 bases. The CDR3 consists of 13 residues. CDR1 and CDR2 from the germline V gene are SGHTA and FQGNSA. CDR3 in amino acids: CASSSRWQDTQYF. In DNA form, the CDR3 reads TGTGCCAGCAGCTCGAGGTGGCAGGATACGCAGTATTTT.

The J gene is TRBJ1-5, the V gene TRBV10-3; 8 bases match TRBD1. CDR3 size: 14 residues. The ends lost 5 bases at V and 5 bases at J; junction bases unmatched: 5. Germline CDR1 ENHRY, CDR2 SYGVKD. This CDR3 is CAISLTGEDQPQHF. The CDR3 DNA follows: TGTGCCATCAGTCTGACAGGGGAGGATCAGCCCCAGCATTTT.

This clone has only one observation. Mismatch with germline at one junction end may stem from a read error. The rearrangement uses TRBV7-7 and TRBJ2-5, with TRBD1 as a possible D gene (5 bases). Germline-derived CDR1 and CDR2 are SSHAT and FNYEAQ (reference sequence). CDR3 size: 14 residues. For the CDR3, the DNA is TGTGCTAGCAGCCAGTCAGGGCCGCAAGAGACCCAGTACTTC. Translation: CASSQSGPQETQYF.

This clone was seen just once. The rearrangement links TRBV7-9 to TRBJ2-2; 11 nucleotides agree with TRBD2. The germline V gene encodes CDR1 SEHNR and CDR2 FQNEAQ (reference sequence). After removal of 6 bases from V and 6 bases from J, the junction contained 6 bases not matched to a gene. The CDR3 length is 15 residues. The DNA of the CDR3 is TGTGCCAGCAGACCGGGACTAGCGGAATCCGGGGAGCTGTTTTTT. Encoded protein: CASRPGLAESGELFF.

This chain connects TRBV4-2 to TRBJ2-4, with 10 bases fitting TRBD2. The CDR3 is 19 amino acids. Germline CDR1 reads LGHNA; CDR2 reads YNFKEQ. After removal of 1 base from V and 0 bases from J, the junction contained 9 bases not matched to a gene. Here the CDR3 reads CASSQALAGATLAKNIQYF. The CDR3 region has the DNA TGTGCCAGCAGCCAAGCGCTAGCGGGAGCGACCCTAGCCAAAAACATTCAGTACTTC.